This T cell receptor beta chain was sequenced for a study of CD8 T cells in Susac syndrome. Random hexamers were used to reverse transcribe the RNA input (about 0.45 to 1 ug). Amplification of TCR beta CDR3 by immunoSEQ multiplex PCR spanned 54 Vbeta and 13 Jbeta. Each CDR3 protein gets one entry after TCRdb re-called the immunoSEQ multiplex PCR reads with MiXCR. The table has 150,000 to 160,000 distinct CDR3 sequences, nearly 97% seen once. In blood CD8+ and CD4+ T cells, TCR beta underwent sequencing. TEMRA cells were FACS-enriched and CD8+ and CD4+ T cells negatively isolated. This clonotype was detected only once. Germline V gene data show CDR1 as DFQATT and CDR2 as SNEGSKA (reference sequence). V gave up 0 bases and J gave up 5 bases, with 15 bases separating them. The CDR3 spans 15 residues.

The sequencing sample was made of CD8+ T cells from PBMCs. This receptor was taken from a human donor with multiple sclerosis. V and J are TRBV20-1 and TRBJ2-3; D possibly corresponds to TRBD1 (6 bases). The CDR3 here is CSARDNREYGDTQYF. The DNA for the CDR3 is TGCAGTGCTAGAGATAACAGGGAGTATGGAGATACGCAGTATTTT.